What follows are 19 T cell receptor beta chains derived from one specimen sequenced in a study of blood T cell repertoires in COVID-19. TCRdb keeps only in-frame clones here, not all; method: immunoSEQ multiplex PCR. The sample consists of 450,000 or so clones, roughly 90% of them appearing once. The sequencing input was peripheral blood. The receptors shown here come from a man younger than 35 with COVID-19, enrolled during active disease.

The chain employs TRBV4-2 and TRBJ2-7; 14 nucleotides line up with TRBD2. Trimming removed 1 base from V and 5 bases from J; junction bases left unmatched: 1. Germline V gene sequence: CDR1 LGHNA, CDR2 YNFKEQ. CDR3 length: 15 amino acids. CDR3 protein: CASSQGLAGGNEQYF. For the CDR3, the DNA is TGTGCCAGCAGCCAAGGACTAGCGGGGGGGAACGAGCAGTACTTC.

This sequence joins TRBV7-8 and TRBJ2-7, with TRBD1 matching 8 bases. J gave up 5 bases and V 5 bases, and 14 bases lay outside the gene matches. This CDR3 has 16 amino acids. Per the germline V gene, CDR1 is SGHVS and CDR2 is FQNEAQ. This CDR3 reads CASSRKDPGGPHEQYF. The CDR3 DNA is TGTGCCAGCAGCAGAAAGGACCCAGGGGGCCCACACGAGCAGTACTTC.

In this sample, this clone turned up once. The chain has TRBV11-2 and TRBJ2-7, with TRBD2 identical over 10 bases. This CDR3 contains 17 residues. The V and J ends lost 3 bases and 0 bases, in that order; junction bases with no gene match: 8. CDR1 is SGHAT and CDR2 is FQNNGV in the germline V gene. In nucleotides, the CDR3 is TGTGCCAGCAGCTTTTTCACTAGCGGGGTCTACTCCTACGAGCAGTACTTC. Translated, it gives CASSFFTSGVYSYEQYF.

The chain joins TRBV28 to TRBJ1-5; D is possibly TRBD1 (5 bases). Looked up from germline, CDR1 is MDHEN and CDR2 is SYDVKM. The V end lost 7 bases, the J end lost 2 bases, and 15 bases lay between the germline ends. The CDR3 is made up of 15 amino acids. CDR3 sequence: CASIFGGPGNQPQHF. The CDR3 DNA follows: TGTGCCAGCATTTTCGGGGGTCCGGGCAATCAGCCCCAGCATTTT. The variable domain in full, completed from reference TRBV28 and TRBJ1-5, reads DVKVTQSSRYLVKRTGEKVFLECVQDMDHENMFWYRQDPGLGLRLIYFSYDVKMKEKGDIPEGYSVSREKKERFSLILESASTNQTSMYLCASIFGGPGNQPQHFGDGTRLSIL.

The J gene is TRBJ1-5, the V gene TRBV25-1; D is undetermined. Germline V gene sequence: CDR1 MGHDK, CDR2 SYGVNS. The V end lost 1 base, the J end lost 7 bases, and 11 bases lay between the germline ends. This CDR3 contains 14 residues. CDR3: CASSESRSVQPQHF. Here the CDR3 DNA reads TGTGCCAGCAGTGAATCCCGTTCCGTACAGCCCCAGCATTTT.

The genes are TRBV5-1 and TRBJ2-1, with 10 bases matching TRBD2. V shed 7 bases and J 8 bases; nucleotides not matched to a gene: 6. Germline V gives CDR1 SGHRS, CDR2 YFSETQ. The CDR3 is 13 amino acids. The CDR3 is CASRGTSVYEQFF. CDR3 in DNA: TGCGCCAGCCGAGGGACTAGCGTGTATGAGCAGTTCTTC.

The chain combines TRBV27 with TRBJ1-3, with 7 bases that match TRBD1. Germline CDR1 reads MNHEY; CDR2 reads SMNVEV (reference sequence). V trimming: 2 bases; J trimming: 3 bases; junction bases outside the gene matches: 10. This CDR3 spans 17 amino acids. CDR3 sequence reads: CASSLLLPGQRGNTIYF. In DNA form, the CDR3 reads TGTGCCAGCAGTTTACTCTTACCGGGACAGCGTGGAAACACCATATATTTT.

This chain connects TRBV5-4 to TRBJ2-2; 10 nucleotides align to TRBD1. The length of the CDR3 is 17 residues. The germline gives CDR1 SGHNT, CDR2 YYREEE (reference sequence). J was trimmed by 6 bases and V by 2 bases; bases with no gene match: 10. The CDR3 reads CASSLPGTGEWAGELFF. The CDR3 nucleotides are TGTGCCAGCAGCTTACCCGGGACAGGGGAATGGGCCGGGGAGCTGTTTTTT.

This chain joins TRBV5-1 and TRBJ1-1; D gene unclear. Germline V gives CDR1 SGHRS, CDR2 YFSETQ. This CDR3 region has 11 residues. Trimming removed 4 bases at V and 5 bases at J, with 6 bases between. CDR3: CASSQRTEAFF. The CDR3 DNA reads TGCGCCAGCAGCCAGAGGACTGAAGCTTTCTTT.

The chain carries TRBV29-1 and TRBJ2-7; 7 bases align to TRBD1. CDR3 length: 11 residues. In germline, CDR1 is SQVTM, CDR2 ANQGSEA. V trimming: 4 bases; J trimming: 9 bases; junction bases outside the gene matches: 6. In nucleotides, the CDR3 is TGCAGCGTTGCCGGGACAGTAAGGCAGTACTTC. It translates to CSVAGTVRQYF.

Only one count was recorded for this clone. V and J are TRBV2 and TRBJ2-1; tentative D call: TRBD2 (5 bases). The CDR3 totals 17 residues. V gave up 1 base and J gave up 1 base, with 14 bases separating them. The germline CDR1 and CDR2 sequences are SNHLY and FYNNEI. The CDR3 bases are TGTGCCAGCAGTGAAGTCACCGGGGTCGAATCCTACAATGAGCAGTTCTTC. Translation: CASSEVTGVESYNEQFF.

The V and J genes are TRBV28 and TRBJ1-5; D remains unclear. The V and J ends lost 3 bases and 3 bases respectively, with 15 bases between them. CDR1 is MDHEN and CDR2 is SYDVKM in the germline V gene. The CDR3 loop spans 16 amino acids. The CDR3 protein is CASSLRRLQLNQPQHF. CDR3 nucleotide sequence: TGTGCCAGCAGTTTGAGGAGGCTCCAACTCAATCAGCCCCAGCATTTT.

The chain has TRBV6-1 and TRBJ2-2; 7 positions agree with TRBD2. CDR1 is MNHNS, CDR2 SASEGT, per germline. The CDR3 is 16 residues long. After removal of 2 bases from V and 6 bases from J, the junction contained 9 bases not matched to a gene. The CDR3 loop is CASSELGGGPAGELFF. The CDR3 DNA reads as TGTGCCAGCAGTGAACTCGGGGGAGGGCCCGCCGGGGAGCTGTTTTTT.

The rearrangement links TRBV4-2 to TRBJ1-4; D is uncertain. CDR3 length: 13 residues. Germline V gives CDR1 LGHNA, CDR2 YNFKEQ. Trimming removed 5 bases from V and 7 bases from J, with 11 bases in between. Here the CDR3 DNA reads TGTGCCAGCAGCGTAGACACGGCTGAAAAACTGTTTTTT. It codes for CASSVDTAEKLFF.

This rearrangement joins TRBV6-5 to TRBJ1-2, with D tentatively TRBD1 (6 bases). The V end lost 6 bases, the J end lost 4 bases, and 9 bases lay between the germline ends. Per germline, CDR1 MNHEY and CDR2 SVGAGI. This CDR3 region has 12 residues. The DNA for the CDR3 is TGTGCCAGCAGGACAGGCCGCTATGGCTACACCTTC. It translates to CASRTGRYGYTF.

The chain combines TRBV13 with TRBJ2-7; D possibly corresponds to TRBD2 (6 bases). The CDR3 loop spans 12 amino acids. CDR1 is PRHDT and CDR2 is FYEKMQ in the germline V gene (reference sequence). Between the trimmed V and J ends, which lost 3 bases and 6 bases, there was a span of 9 bases. DNA of the CDR3: TGTGCCAGCAGCTTCCGGGGACTCGAGCAGTACTTC. Translating it yields CASSFRGLEQYF.

In this sample, this clone turned up a few times. Other DNA sequences in the sample encode the same CDR3. V is TRBV6-4 and J is TRBJ1-1, with D tentatively TRBD1 (5 bases). Trimming pared 0 bases from V and 4 bases from J, leaving 6 bases between. The CDR3 consists of 13 residues. The germline gives CDR1 MRHNA, CDR2 SNTAGT. CDR3 region: CASSDSRGTEAFF. CDR3 sequence (DNA): TGTGCCAGCAGTGACTCAAGGGGCACTGAAGCTTTCTTT.

The chain links TRBV11-2 to TRBJ2-6; 8 bases agree with TRBD2. This CDR3 comprises 19 residues. With 1 base clipped from V and 1 base from J, the junction kept 9 bases outside the gene matches. CDR1 SGHAT and CDR2 FQNNGV come from the germline V gene. The CDR3 spells CASSLVAGWTTSGANVLTF. CDR3 coding DNA: TGTGCCAGCAGCTTAGTAGCGGGGTGGACCACGTCTGGGGCCAACGTCCTGACTTTC.

The CDR3, as DNA: TGTGCCAGCTCACTAGGGGGCCCGGGAGAGACCCAGTACTTC. Residues: CASSLGGPGETQYF. V and J are TRBV18 and TRBJ2-5; 7 bases line up with TRBD1. The V and J ends lost 4 bases and 4 bases, in that order; junction bases with no gene match: 6. The germline gives CDR1 KGHSH, CDR2 LQKENI. This CDR3 contains 14 residues.